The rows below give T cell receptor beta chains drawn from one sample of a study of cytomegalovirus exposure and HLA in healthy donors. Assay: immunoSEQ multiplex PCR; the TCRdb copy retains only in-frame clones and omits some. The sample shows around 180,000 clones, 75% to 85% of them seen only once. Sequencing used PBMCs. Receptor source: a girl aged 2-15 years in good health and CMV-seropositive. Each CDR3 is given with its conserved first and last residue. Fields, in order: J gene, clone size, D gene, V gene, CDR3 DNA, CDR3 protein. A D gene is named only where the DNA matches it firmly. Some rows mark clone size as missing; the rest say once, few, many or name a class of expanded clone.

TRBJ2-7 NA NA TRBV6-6 TGTGCCAGCAGTTACCAGGCGAGACCCGAGCAGTACTTC CASSYQARPEQYF
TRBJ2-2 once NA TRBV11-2 TGTGCCAGCAGCTTAGTTAGGGGTTCCCCCGGGGAGCTGTTTTTT CASSLVRGSPGELFF
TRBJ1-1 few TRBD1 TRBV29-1 TGCAGCGTTGAACGCCGGGACAGGGGTCCCACTGAAGCTTTCTTT CSVERRDRGPTEAFF
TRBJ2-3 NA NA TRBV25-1 TGTGCCAGCAGTGCCAAACAGGGCCCCCTAAATGGAGATACGCAGTATTTT CASSAKQGPLNGDTQYF
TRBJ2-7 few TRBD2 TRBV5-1 TGCGCCAGCACCTCTAGCGGCGCGGGTTTGGAGCAGTACTTC CASTSSGAGLEQYF
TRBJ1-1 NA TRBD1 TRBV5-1 TGCGCCAGCGGGTGGACAGGGATGAACACTGAAGCTTTCTTT CASGWTGMNTEAFF
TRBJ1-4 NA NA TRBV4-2 TGTGCCAGCAGCCAAGCAGAGGAGGGGCTGGGTGAAAAACTGTTTTTT CASSQAEEGLGEKLFF
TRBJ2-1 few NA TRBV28 TGTGCCATCCAACCTACCTTCAATGAGCAGTTCTTC CAIQPTFNEQFF
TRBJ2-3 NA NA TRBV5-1 TGCGCCAGCAGCTTGGGTGGGCAGTCAGATACGCAGTATTTT CASSLGGQSDTQYF
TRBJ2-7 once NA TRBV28 TGTGCCAGCAGTCAAACCTACGAGCAGTACTTC CASSQTYEQYF
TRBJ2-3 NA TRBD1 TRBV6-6 TGTGCCAGCACTACAGGGGCTGAGTGGGATTTT CASTTGAEWDF
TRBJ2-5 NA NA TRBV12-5 TGTGCTAGTGGTTTGAGTGTAAGGAGTAGCGGGACCCAGTACTTC CASGLSVRSSGTQYF
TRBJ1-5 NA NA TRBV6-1 TGTGCCAGCAGGGGCGTGCGATCTAGCAATCAGCCCCAGCATTTT CASRGVRSSNQPQHF
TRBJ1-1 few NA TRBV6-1 TGTGCCAGTCTACAGGGCTTAATGAACACTGAAGCTTTCTTT CASLQGLMNTEAFF
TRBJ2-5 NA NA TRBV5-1 TGCGCCAGCAGCTTGGGACTCCAAGAGACCCAGTACTTC CASSLGLQETQYF
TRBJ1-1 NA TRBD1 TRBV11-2 TGTGCCAGCAGCCTAATACCGGGACAGGGGTCGGGCACTGAAGCTTTCTTT CASSLIPGQGSGTEAFF
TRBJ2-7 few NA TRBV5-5 TGTGCCAGCAGCGCCCCGGGAGAGCAGTACTTC CASSAPGEQYF
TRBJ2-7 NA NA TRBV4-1 TGCGCCAGCAGCCACCTCCCACGAGTCCCCGAGCAGTACTTC CASSHLPRVPEQYF
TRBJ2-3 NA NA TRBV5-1 TGCGCCAGCAGCCACAACCAGGGTAGGGCAGATACGCAGTATTTT CASSHNQGRADTQYF
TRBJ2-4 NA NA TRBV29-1 TGCAGCGTTGAAAAGGGGCCTAAGGGGAACATTCAGTACTTC CSVEKGPKGNIQYF
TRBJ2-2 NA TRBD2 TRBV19 TGTGCCAGTAGGGTACAAGGACTAGCGGGTTCCGGGGAGCTGTTTTTT CASRVQGLAGSGELFF
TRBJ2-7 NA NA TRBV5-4 TGTGCCAGCAGCTCCTCGGGGGGCGCCGGCTCCTACGAGCAGTACTTC CASSSSGGAGSYEQYF
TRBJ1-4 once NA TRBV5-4 TGTGCCAGCAGCTCGGAGACAGGCATTACTAATGAAAAACTGTTTTTT CASSSETGITNEKLFF
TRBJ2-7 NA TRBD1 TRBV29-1 TGCAGCGTTGCGGGACAGGGCTCTGACGAGCAGTACTTC CSVAGQGSDEQYF
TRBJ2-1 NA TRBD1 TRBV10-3 TGTGCCATCAGTGAGGGACAGGGGGGATACAATGAGCAGTTCTTC CAISEGQGGYNEQFF
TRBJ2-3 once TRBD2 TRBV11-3 TGTGCCAGCAGCCCCCGCCGGGGGGTCACAGATACGCAGTATTTT CASSPRRGVTDTQYF
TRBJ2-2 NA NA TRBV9 TGTGCCAGCAGCGAGCAGGGTATCAGCACCGGGGAGCTGTTTTTT CASSEQGISTGELFF
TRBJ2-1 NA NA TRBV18 TGTGCCAGCTCACCAACGGACTTAAATGAGCAGTTCTTC CASSPTDLNEQFF
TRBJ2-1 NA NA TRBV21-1 TGTGCCAGCAGCCGACAGGGCGGGCAGTTCTTC CASSRQGGQFF
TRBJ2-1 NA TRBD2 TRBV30 TGTGCCTGGGCAACCGGACTAGCGGCCGTGGGGGAGCAGTTCTTC CAWATGLAAVGEQFF
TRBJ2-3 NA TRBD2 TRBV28 TGTGCCAGCAGCCTAGCGGGGGGGTGGACAGATACGCAGTATTTT CASSLAGGWTDTQYF
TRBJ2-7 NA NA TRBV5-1 TGCGCCAGCAGCTTGGACCCGGGACAACAGTCCGAGCAGTACTTC CASSLDPGQQSEQYF
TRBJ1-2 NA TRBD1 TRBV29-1 TGCAGCGTTGATTCGATAGGGGGCGCTTCTAACTATGGCTACACCTTC CSVDSIGGASNYGYTF
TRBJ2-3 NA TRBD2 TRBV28 TGTGCCAGCAGTTTCTCCTCCCGACTAGCGACTAGCACAGATACGCAGTATTTT CASSFSSRLATSTDTQYF
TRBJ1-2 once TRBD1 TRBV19 TGTGCCAGCGGGACAGTCTATGGCTACACCTTC CASGTVYGYTF
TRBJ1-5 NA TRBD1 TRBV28 TGTGCCAGCAGTTTAGGGGACAGGACCAATCAGCCCCAGCATTTT CASSLGDRTNQPQHF
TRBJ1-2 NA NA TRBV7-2 TGTGCCAGCAGCTTTGACAGCCTCTATGGCTACACCTTC CASSFDSLYGYTF
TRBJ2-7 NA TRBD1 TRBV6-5 TGTGCCAGCGAGACAGGGAATGCCTACGAGCAGTACTTC CASETGNAYEQYF
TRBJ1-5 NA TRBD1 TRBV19 TGTGCCAGTAGCCCTGGACAGGGAAAGTACTATCAGCCCCAGCATTTT CASSPGQGKYYQPQHF
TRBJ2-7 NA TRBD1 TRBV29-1 TGCAGCGTAGCAAGACGGCGGACAGGGGGAGCGGGTAACGAGCAGTACTTC CSVARRRTGGAGNEQYF